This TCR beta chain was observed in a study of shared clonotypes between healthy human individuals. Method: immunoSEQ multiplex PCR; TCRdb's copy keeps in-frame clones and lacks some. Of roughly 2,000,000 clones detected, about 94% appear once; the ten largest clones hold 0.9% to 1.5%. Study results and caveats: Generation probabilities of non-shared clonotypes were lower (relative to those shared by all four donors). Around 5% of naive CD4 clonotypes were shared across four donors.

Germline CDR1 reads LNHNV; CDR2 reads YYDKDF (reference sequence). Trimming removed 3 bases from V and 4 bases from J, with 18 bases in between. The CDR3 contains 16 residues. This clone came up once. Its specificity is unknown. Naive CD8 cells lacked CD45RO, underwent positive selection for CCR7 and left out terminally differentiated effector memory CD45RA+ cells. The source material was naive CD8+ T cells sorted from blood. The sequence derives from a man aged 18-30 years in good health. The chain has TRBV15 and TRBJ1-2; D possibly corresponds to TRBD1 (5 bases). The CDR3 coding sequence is TGTGCCACCAGCAGCCCACCTCCGGGACTCATCTATGGCTACACCTTC. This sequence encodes CATSSPPPGLIYGYTF.